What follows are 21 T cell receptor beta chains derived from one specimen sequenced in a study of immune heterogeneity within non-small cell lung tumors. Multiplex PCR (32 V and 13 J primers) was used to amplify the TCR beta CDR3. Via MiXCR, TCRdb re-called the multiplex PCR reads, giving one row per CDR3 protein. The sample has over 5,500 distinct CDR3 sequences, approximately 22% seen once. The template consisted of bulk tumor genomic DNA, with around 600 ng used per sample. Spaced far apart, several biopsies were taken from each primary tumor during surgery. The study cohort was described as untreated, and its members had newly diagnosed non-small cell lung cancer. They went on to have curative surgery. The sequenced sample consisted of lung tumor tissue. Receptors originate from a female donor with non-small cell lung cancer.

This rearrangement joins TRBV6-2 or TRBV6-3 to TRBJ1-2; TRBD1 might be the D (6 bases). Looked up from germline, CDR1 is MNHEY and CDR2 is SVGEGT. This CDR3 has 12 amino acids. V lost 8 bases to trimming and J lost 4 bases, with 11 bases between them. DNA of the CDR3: TGTGCCAGCTCTTGGACAGTCTATGGCTACACCTTC. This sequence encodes CASSWTVYGYTF.

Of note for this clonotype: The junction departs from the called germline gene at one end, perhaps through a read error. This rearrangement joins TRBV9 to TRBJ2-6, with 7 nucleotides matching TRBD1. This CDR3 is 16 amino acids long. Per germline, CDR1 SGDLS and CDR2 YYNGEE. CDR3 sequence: CASSVATGAGSNVLTF. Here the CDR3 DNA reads TGTGCCAGCAGCGTAGCTACAGGGGCTGGGTCCAACGTCCTGACTTTC.

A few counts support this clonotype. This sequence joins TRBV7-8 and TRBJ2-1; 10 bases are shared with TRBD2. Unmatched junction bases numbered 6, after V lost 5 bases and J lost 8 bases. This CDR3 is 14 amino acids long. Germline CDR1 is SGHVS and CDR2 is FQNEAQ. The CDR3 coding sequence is TGTGCCAGCAGCGGAGAAGGGACTAGCGATGAGCAGTTCTTC. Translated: CASSGEGTSDEQFF.

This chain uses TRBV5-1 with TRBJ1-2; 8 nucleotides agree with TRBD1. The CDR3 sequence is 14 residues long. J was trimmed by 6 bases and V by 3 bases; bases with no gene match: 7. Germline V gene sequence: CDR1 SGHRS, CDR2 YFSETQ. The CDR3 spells CASSSGQGHDGYTF. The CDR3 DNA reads TGCGCCAGCAGCTCAGGACAGGGTCACGATGGCTACACCTTC. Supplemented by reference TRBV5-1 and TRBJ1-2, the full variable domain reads KAGVTQTPRYLIKTRGQQVTLSCSPISGHRSVSWYQQTPGQGLQFLFEYFSETQRNKGNFPGRFSGRQFSNSRSEMNVSTLELGDSALYLCASSSGQGHDGYTFGSGTRLTVV.

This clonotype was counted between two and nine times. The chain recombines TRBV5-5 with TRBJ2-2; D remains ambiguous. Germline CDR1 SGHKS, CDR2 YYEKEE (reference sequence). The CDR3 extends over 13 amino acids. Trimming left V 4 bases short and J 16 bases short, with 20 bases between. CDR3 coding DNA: TGTGCCAGCAGCCCCTTGGGTGGCCCGGTAGGGTTTTTT. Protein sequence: CASSPLGGPVGFF.

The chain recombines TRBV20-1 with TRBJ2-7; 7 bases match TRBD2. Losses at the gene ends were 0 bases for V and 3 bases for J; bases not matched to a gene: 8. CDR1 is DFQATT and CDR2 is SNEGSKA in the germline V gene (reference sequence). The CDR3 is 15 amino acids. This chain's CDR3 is CSARDPEASGYEQYF. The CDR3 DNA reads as TGCAGTGCTAGAGATCCGGAGGCTAGCGGCTACGAGCAGTACTTC.

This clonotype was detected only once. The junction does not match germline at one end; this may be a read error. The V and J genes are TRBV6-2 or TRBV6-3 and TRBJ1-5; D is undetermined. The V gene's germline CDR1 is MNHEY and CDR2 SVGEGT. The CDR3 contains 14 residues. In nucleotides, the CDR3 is TGTGCCAGCAGTGTTAGGGCGGGCAATCAGACCCAGCATTTT. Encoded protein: CASSVRAGNQTQHF.

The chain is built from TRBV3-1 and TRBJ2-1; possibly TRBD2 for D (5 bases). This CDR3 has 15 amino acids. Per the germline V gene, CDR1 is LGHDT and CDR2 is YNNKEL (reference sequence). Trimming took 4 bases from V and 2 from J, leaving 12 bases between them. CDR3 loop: CASSPLLEAYNEQFF. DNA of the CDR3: TGTGCCAGCAGCCCCCTACTAGAAGCCTACAATGAGCAGTTCTTC.

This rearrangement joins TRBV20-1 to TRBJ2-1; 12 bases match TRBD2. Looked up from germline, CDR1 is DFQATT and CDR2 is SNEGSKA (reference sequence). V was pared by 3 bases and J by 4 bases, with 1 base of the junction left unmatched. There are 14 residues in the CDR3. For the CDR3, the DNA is TGCAGTGCTAGTGGACTAGCGGGGTACAATGAGCAGTTCTTC. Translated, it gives CSASGLAGYNEQFF.

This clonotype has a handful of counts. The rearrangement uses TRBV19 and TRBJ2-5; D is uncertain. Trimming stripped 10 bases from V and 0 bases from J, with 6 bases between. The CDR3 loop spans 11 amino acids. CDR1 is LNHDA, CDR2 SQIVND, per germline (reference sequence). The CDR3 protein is CATLYQETQYF. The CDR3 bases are TGTGCCACCTTGTACCAAGAGACCCAGTACTTC.

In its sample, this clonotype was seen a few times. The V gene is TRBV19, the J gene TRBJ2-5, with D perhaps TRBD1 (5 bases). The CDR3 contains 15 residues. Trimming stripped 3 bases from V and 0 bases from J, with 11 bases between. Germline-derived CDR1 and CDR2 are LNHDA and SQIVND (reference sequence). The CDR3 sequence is CASSILGHNQETQYF. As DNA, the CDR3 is TGTGCCAGTAGTATTCTTGGACACAACCAAGAGACCCAGTACTTC. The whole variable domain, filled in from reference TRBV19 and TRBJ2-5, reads DGGITQSPKYLFRKEGQNVTLSCEQNLNHDAMYWYRQDPGQGLRLIYYSQIVNDFQKGDIAEGYSVSREKKESFPLTVTSAQKNPTAFYLCASSILGHNQETQYFGPGTRLLVL.

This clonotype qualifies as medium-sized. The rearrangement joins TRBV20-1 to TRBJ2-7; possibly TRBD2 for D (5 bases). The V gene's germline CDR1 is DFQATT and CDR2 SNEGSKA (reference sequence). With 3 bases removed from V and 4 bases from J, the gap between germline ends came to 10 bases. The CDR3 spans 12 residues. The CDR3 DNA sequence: TGCAGTGCTAGTGGCCAGCGGTACGAGCAGTACTTC. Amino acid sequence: CSASGQRYEQYF.

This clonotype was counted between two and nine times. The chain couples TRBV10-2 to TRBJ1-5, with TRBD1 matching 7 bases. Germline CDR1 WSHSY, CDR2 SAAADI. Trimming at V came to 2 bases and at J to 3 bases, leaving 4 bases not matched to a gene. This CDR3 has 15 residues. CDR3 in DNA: TGCGCCAGCAGTGAGGGGGGACAGCTCAATCAGCCCCAGCATTTT. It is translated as CASSEGGQLNQPQHF.

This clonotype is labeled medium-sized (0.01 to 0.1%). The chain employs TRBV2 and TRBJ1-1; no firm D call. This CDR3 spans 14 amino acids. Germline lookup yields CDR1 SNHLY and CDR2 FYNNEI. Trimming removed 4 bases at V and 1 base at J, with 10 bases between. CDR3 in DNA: TGTGCCAGCAGTGTGGGTTGGAGGAACACTGAAGCTTTCTTT. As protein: CASSVGWRNTEAFF.

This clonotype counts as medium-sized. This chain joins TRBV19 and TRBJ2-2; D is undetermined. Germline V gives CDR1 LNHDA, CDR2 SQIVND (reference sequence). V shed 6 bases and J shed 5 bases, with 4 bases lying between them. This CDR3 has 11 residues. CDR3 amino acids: CASRRTGELFF. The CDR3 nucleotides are TGTGCCAGTAGAAGGACCGGGGAGCTGTTTTTT.

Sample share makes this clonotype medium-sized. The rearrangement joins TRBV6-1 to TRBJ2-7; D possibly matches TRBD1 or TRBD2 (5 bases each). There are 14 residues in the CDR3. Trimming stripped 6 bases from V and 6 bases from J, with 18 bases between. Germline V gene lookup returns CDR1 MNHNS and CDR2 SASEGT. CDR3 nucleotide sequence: TGTGCCAGCAGCTCCGGCCCGGGGACCAGCGAGCAGTACTTC. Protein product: CASSSGPGTSEQYF.

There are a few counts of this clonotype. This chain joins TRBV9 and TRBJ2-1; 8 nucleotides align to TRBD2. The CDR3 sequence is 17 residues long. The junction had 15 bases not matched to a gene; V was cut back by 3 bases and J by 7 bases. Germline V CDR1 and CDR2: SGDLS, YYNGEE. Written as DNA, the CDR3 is TGTGCCAGCAGCGAGGGGTTAGGTGCGGGAGGATATAATGAGCAGTTCTTC. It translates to CASSEGLGAGGYNEQFF.

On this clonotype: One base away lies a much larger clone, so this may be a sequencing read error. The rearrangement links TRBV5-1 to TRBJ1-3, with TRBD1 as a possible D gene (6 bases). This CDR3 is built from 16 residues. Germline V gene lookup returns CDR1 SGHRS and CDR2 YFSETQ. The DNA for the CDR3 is TGCGACAGCAGCTTTTCCTCCGGGACACCTGGAAACACCATATATTTT. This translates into CDSSFSSGTPGNTIYF.

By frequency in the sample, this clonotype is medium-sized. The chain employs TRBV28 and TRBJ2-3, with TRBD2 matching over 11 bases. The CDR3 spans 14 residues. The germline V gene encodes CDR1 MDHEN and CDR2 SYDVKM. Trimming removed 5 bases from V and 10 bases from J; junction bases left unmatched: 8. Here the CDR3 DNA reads TGTGCCAGCAGTCCGAATCCGGGACTAGCGGCGCAGTATTTT. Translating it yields CASSPNPGLAAQYF.

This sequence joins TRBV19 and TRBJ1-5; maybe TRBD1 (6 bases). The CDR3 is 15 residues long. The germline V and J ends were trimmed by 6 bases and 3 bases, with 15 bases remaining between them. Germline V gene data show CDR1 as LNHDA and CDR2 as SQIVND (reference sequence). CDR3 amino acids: CASRWSGGNNQPQHF. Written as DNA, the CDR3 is TGTGCCAGTAGGTGGTCGGGGGGCAACAATCAGCCCCAGCATTTT.

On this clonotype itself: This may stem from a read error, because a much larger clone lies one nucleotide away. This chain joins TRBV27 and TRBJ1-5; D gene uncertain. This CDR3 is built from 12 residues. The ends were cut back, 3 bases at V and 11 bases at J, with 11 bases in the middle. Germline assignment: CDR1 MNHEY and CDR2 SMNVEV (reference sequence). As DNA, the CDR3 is TGTGCCAGCAGTTTCGCCGGCCAGTCCCAGCATTTT. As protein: CASSFAGQSQHF.